These 32 T cell receptor beta chains were all obtained from the same sample, sequenced in a study of T cells after somatic rescue of genetic block. The table came from immunoSEQ multiplex PCR; TCRdb's copy has only in-frame clones and leaves some out. Altogether 60,000 to 75,000 clones are present, around 90% being singletons, with the ten largest covering under 4%. The sequenced material came from peripheral blood mononuclear cells (PBMCs). The receptors come from a man between 35 and 55 years old.

The J gene is TRBJ2-3, the V gene TRBV10-3; no clear D. Between the trimmed V and J ends, which lost 4 bases and 1 base, there was a span of 12 bases. CDR3 size: 15 residues. Germline assignment: CDR1 ENHRY and CDR2 SYGVKD. The CDR3 nucleotides read TGTGCCATCAGTGCTTCTTCGGCAGGCACAGATACGCAGTATTTT. This translates into CAISASSAGTDTQYF.

This rearrangement joins TRBV2 to TRBJ1-6; D is uncertain. V lost 6 bases and J lost 9, with 9 bases in between. Germline V lookup: CDR1 SNHLY, CDR2 FYNNEI. The CDR3 runs 12 residues. The CDR3 loop reads CASRPSGSPLHF. DNA for the CDR3: TGTGCCAGCAGGCCCAGCGGTTCACCCCTCCACTTT.

In this sample, this clone turned up once. The genes are TRBV14 and TRBJ2-7, with a tentative D call TRBD1 (5 bases). This CDR3 is 13 amino acids long. Trimming cost V 1 base and J 6 bases, with 10 bases left between them. Per the germline V gene, CDR1 is SGHDN and CDR2 is FVKESK. CDR3 residues: CASSQVAGSEQYF. The CDR3 nucleotides are TGTGCCAGCAGCCAAGTTGCAGGGTCCGAGCAGTACTTC. Supplemented by reference TRBV14 and TRBJ2-7, the full variable domain reads EAGVTQFPSHSVIEKGQTVTLRCDPISGHDNLYWYRRVMGKEIKFLLHFVKESKQDESGMPNNRFLAERTGGTYSTLKVQPAELEDSGVYFCASSQVAGSEQYFGPGTRLTVT.

In its sample, this clone was seen once. The chain carries TRBV6-1 and TRBJ2-7; D not resolved. The length of the CDR3 is 12 residues. Germline V gene lookup returns CDR1 MNHNS and CDR2 SASEGT. The V end was cut by 6 bases, the J end by 7 bases, with 13 bases between. CDR3 in DNA: TGTGCCAGCAGAGGGTCGGTCGGGGAGCAGTACTTC. Protein sequence: CASRGSVGEQYF.

J is TRBJ2-7 and V is TRBV5-1, with 10 bases identical to TRBD1. V was clipped by 1 base and J by 2 bases; unmatched bases: 3. The germline CDR1 and CDR2 sequences are SGHRS and YFSETQ. The CDR3 runs 15 residues. CDR3 nucleotide sequence: TGCGCCAGCAGCTTGTGGACAGGGGGTACCTACGAGCAGTACTTC. It translates to CASSLWTGGTYEQYF.

The V and J genes are TRBV19 and TRBJ2-2; 9 bases map to TRBD1. Germline CDR1 reads LNHDA; CDR2 reads SQIVND (reference sequence). This CDR3 has 14 amino acids. With V trimmed by 7 bases and J by 5 bases, 5 bases remained unmatched. CDR3 loop: CASKVQGATGELFF. CDR3 DNA sequence: TGTGCCAGTAAGGTACAGGGGGCGACCGGGGAGCTGTTTTTT.

This clone is a singleton in its sample. V is TRBV11-2 and J is TRBJ2-3, with D hard to call. V shed 1 base and J shed 0 bases, with 8 bases lying between them. The CDR3 loop spans 15 amino acids. Germline V CDR1 and CDR2: SGHAT, FQNNGV. The CDR3 protein is CASSLVGLSTDTQYF. DNA of the CDR3: TGTGCCAGCAGCTTAGTTGGGCTTAGCACAGATACGCAGTATTTT.

The genes are TRBV7-9 and TRBJ2-1, with 7 bases matching TRBD2. Germline loops: CDR1 SEHNR, CDR2 FQNEAQ (reference sequence). Trimming removed 4 bases from V and 6 bases from J; junction bases left unmatched: 3. CDR3 length equals 13 residues. The CDR3 loop is CASSSSGGNEQFF. DNA for the CDR3: TGTGCCAGCAGCTCTAGCGGAGGCAATGAGCAGTTCTTC.

The chain has TRBV11-2 and TRBJ1-6; possible D gene TRBD1, 6 bases. Deletions cut 5 bases from V and 0 bases from J, with 11 bases between. The V gene's germline CDR1 is SGHAT and CDR2 FQNNGV. The CDR3 has 16 amino acids. Written as DNA, the CDR3 is TGTGCCAGCAGCAGGACAGCCAGCTCCTATAATTCACCCCTCCACTTT. Its translation is CASSRTASSYNSPLHF. Supplemented by reference TRBV11-2 and TRBJ1-6, the full variable domain reads EAGVAQSPRYKIIEKRQSVAFWCNPISGHATLYWYQQILGQGPKLLIQFQNNGVVDDSQLPKDRFSAERLKGVDSTLKIQPAKLEDSAVYLCASSRTASSYNSPLHFGNGTRLTVT.

The V and J genes are TRBV30 and TRBJ2-3, with D unresolved. Per germline, CDR1 GTSNPN and CDR2 SVGIG (reference sequence). The germline V and J ends were trimmed by 5 bases and 3 bases, with 12 bases remaining between them. The CDR3 is 13 residues long. DNA of the CDR3: TGTGCCTGGGGCCTATTGCGGACAGATACGCAGTATTTT. This gives the protein CAWGLLRTDTQYF.

A single count supports this clone. The V call is TRBV10-1, the J call TRBJ2-7; a possible D gene is TRBD2 (5 bases). CDR3 length: 14 amino acids. Germline-derived CDR1 and CDR2 are WNHNN and SYGVQD (reference sequence). V dropped 6 bases and J dropped 6 bases, with 18 bases sitting between them. For the CDR3, the DNA is TGCGCCAGCAGCCTAAGCCGAAGCCGGGGCGAGCAGTACTTC. Protein: CASSLSRSRGEQYF.

V and J are TRBV11-2 and TRBJ2-3; unclear D gene. Trimming stripped 1 base from V and 4 bases from J, with 6 bases between. Germline CDR1 reads SGHAT; CDR2 reads FQNNGV. The CDR3 is 13 residues long. CDR3 nucleotide sequence: TGTGCCAGCAGCTTAGGACTCGCAGATACGCAGTATTTT. Its protein is CASSLGLADTQYF. Supplemented by reference TRBV11-2 and TRBJ2-3, the full variable domain reads EAGVAQSPRYKIIEKRQSVAFWCNPISGHATLYWYQQILGQGPKLLIQFQNNGVVDDSQLPKDRFSAERLKGVDSTLKIQPAKLEDSAVYLCASSLGLADTQYFGPGTRLTVL.

The gene calls are TRBV11-2 and TRBJ2-7; D uncertain. Trimming left V 3 bases short and J 6 bases short, with 9 bases between. The CDR3 is 12 residues long. Germline-derived CDR1 and CDR2 are SGHAT and FQNNGV. As DNA, the CDR3 is TGTGCCAGCAGCTTCAGTTCCCTCGAGCAGTACTTC. It translates to CASSFSSLEQYF.

The V call is TRBV7-2, the J call TRBJ1-5; 8 bases are shared with TRBD1. Germline CDR1 and CDR2: SGHTA and FQGNSA. The CDR3 has 19 amino acids. V gave up 4 bases and J gave up 6 bases; unmatched junction bases: 20. The CDR3 here is CASSSDRQGALAGIQPQHF. The CDR3 bases are TGTGCCAGCAGCTCGGATCGGCAGGGGGCCCTGGCGGGTATTCAGCCCCAGCATTTT.

The gene calls are TRBV6-5 and TRBJ1-1, with 7 bases lining up with TRBD1. The CDR3 has 14 amino acids. CDR1 is MNHEY and CDR2 is SVGAGI in the germline V gene. After removal of 4 bases from V and 1 base from J, the junction contained 3 bases not matched to a gene. The CDR3 reads CASSSNRGNTEAFF. In DNA, the CDR3 is TGTGCCAGCAGTTCCAACAGGGGGAACACTGAAGCTTTCTTT.

The V and J genes are TRBV27 and TRBJ1-1, with TRBD1 identical over 7 bases. This CDR3 contains 15 residues. Germline V gene sequence: CDR1 MNHEY, CDR2 SMNVEV (reference sequence). The trim removed 3 bases at V and 0 bases at J, leaving 4 bases unmatched. CDR3 nucleotide sequence: TGTGCCAGCAGTTTTTTAGGGGGCCTGAACACTGAAGCTTTCTTT. Encoded protein: CASSFLGGLNTEAFF.

The V gene is TRBV7-8, the J gene TRBJ2-2; D unresolved. The V and J ends lost 3 bases and 3 bases respectively, with 8 bases between them. Germline CDR1 reads SGHVS; CDR2 reads FQNEAQ. This CDR3 has 14 amino acids. CDR3 in DNA: TGTGCCAGCAGCTTTGCGGAATACACCGGGGAGCTGTTTTTT. The encoded protein is CASSFAEYTGELFF.

The genes are TRBV6-5 and TRBJ1-2, with 10 nucleotides matching TRBD1. The CDR3 has 15 residues. CDR1 is MNHEY and CDR2 is SVGAGI in the germline V gene. J lost 6 bases, V lost 0 bases, and 4 bases had no gene match. CDR3 in DNA: TGTGCCAGCAGTTACTCCGACAGGGGGCATAATGGCTACACCTTC. It is translated as CASSYSDRGHNGYTF.

This rearrangement joins TRBV4-1 to TRBJ2-3; 9 nucleotides agree with TRBD1. Germline trimming cut 0 bases from V and 4 bases from J; bases unmatched to any gene: 14. CDR3 size: 19 residues. From germline, CDR1 is MGHRA and CDR2 YSYEKL. The DNA of the CDR3 is TGCGCCAGCAGCCAAGATCACACAGGGGGCGCCCTCAGGGCAGATACGCAGTATTTT. It specifies CASSQDHTGGALRADTQYF.

CDR3 protein: CASSLAGDTYNEQFF. Here the CDR3 DNA reads TGCGCCAGCAGCTTGGCCGGGGACACCTACAATGAGCAGTTCTTC. This sequence joins TRBV5-1 and TRBJ2-1; D might be TRBD1 (6 bases). From germline, CDR1 is SGHRS and CDR2 YFSETQ. Between the trimmed V and J ends, which lost 0 bases and 2 bases, there was a span of 9 bases. There are 15 residues in the CDR3.

The chain recombines TRBV19 with TRBJ2-7; D ambiguous. The CDR3 sequence is 12 residues long. Germline lookup yields CDR1 LNHDA and CDR2 SQIVND (reference sequence). Trimming removed 7 bases from V and 4 bases from J, with 11 bases in between. As DNA, the CDR3 is TGTGCCAGTACCCCGCCCTTATACGAGCAGTACTTC. This codes for CASTPPLYEQYF.

This chain connects TRBV5-5 to TRBJ2-7; D not certain. Germline V gene lookup returns CDR1 SGHKS and CDR2 YYEKEE (reference sequence). The CDR3 has 15 residues. V shed 3 bases and J shed 2 bases, with 15 bases lying between them. The CDR3 DNA reads TGTGCCAGCAGCTCAACAGATAGTTCTCCCTACGAGCAGTACTTC. Amino acid sequence: CASSSTDSSPYEQYF.

CDR3 bases: TGTGCCAGCACCGCCGCAGGGTCAGATGAGCAGTTCTTC. It specifies CASTAAGSDEQFF. The chain uses TRBV6-5 and TRBJ2-1; D is perhaps TRBD1 (5 bases). V was shortened by 7 bases and J by 8 bases, with 15 bases between the two germline ends. Germline values: CDR1 MNHEY, CDR2 SVGAGI. CDR3 size: 13 residues.

This chain links TRBV5-5 with TRBJ1-5; D call uncertain. This CDR3 contains 12 residues. Germline CDR1 is SGHKS and CDR2 is YYEKEE (reference sequence). V was cut by 4 bases and J by 5 bases, with 7 bases left in between. The CDR3 is CASSTRDQPQHF. The DNA of the CDR3 is TGTGCCAGCAGCACCCGAGATCAGCCCCAGCATTTT.

The gene calls are TRBV11-3 and TRBJ2-3; the D is unclear. Germline V gene data show CDR1 as SGHNT and CDR2 as YENEEA. The CDR3 contains 14 residues. V lost 3 bases, J lost 2 bases, and 9 bases lay in between. In DNA, the CDR3 is TGTGCCAGCAGCTTTTCCACCTACACAGATACGCAGTATTTT. Translating gives CASSFSTYTDTQYF.

V gene TRBV28 combines with J gene TRBJ2-4; D is uncertain. CDR1 MDHEN and CDR2 SYDVKM come from the germline V gene. The V end was cut by 4 bases, the J end by 0 bases, with 4 bases between. The CDR3 consists of 13 residues. CDR3 nucleotides: TGTGCCAGCAGTTCCGTAGCCAAAAACATTCAGTACTTC. This gives the protein CASSSVAKNIQYF.

V is TRBV6-1 and J is TRBJ1-3; no clear D gene. In germline, CDR1 is MNHNS, CDR2 SASEGT. CDR3 length: 11 residues. V was cut by 8 bases and J by 4 bases, with 6 bases left in between. CDR3 amino acids: CASRAGNTIYF. CDR3 sequence (DNA): TGTGCCAGCCGTGCAGGAAACACCATATATTTT.

The rearrangement joins TRBV27 to TRBJ1-6; no firm D call. The CDR3 runs 12 residues. The V end was cut by 5 bases, the J end by 6 bases, with 5 bases between. Germline values: CDR1 MNHEY, CDR2 SMNVEV (reference sequence). This CDR3 reads CASSTVNSPLHF. The CDR3 DNA reads TGTGCCAGCAGTACAGTTAATTCACCCCTCCACTTT.

V and J are TRBV12-5 and TRBJ2-7; TRBD1 or TRBD2 may be the D gene (5 bases each). The CDR3 has 15 amino acids. Trimming removed 0 bases from V and 1 base from J, with 10 bases in between. Germline assignment: CDR1 LGHNT and CDR2 FRNRAP. The CDR3 sequence is CASGLVRDGSYEQYF. In DNA, the CDR3 is TGTGCTAGTGGTTTGGTCCGGGACGGTTCCTACGAGCAGTACTTC.

The chain recombines TRBV15 with TRBJ2-1; D not resolved. Germline CDR1 LNHNV, CDR2 YYDKDF (reference sequence). With 0 bases removed from V and 12 bases from J, the gap between germline ends came to 9 bases. The CDR3 loop spans 12 amino acids. The chain's CDR3 is CATSRDQDRQFF. As DNA, the CDR3 is TGTGCCACCAGCAGAGATCAGGACCGGCAGTTCTTC.

This chain uses TRBV7-8 with TRBJ1-5; D uncertain. Trimming took 2 bases from V and 9 from J, leaving 11 bases between them. CDR1 and CDR2 from the germline V gene are SGHVS and FQNEAQ. This CDR3 is built from 13 residues. The CDR3 region is CASSLTALGPQHF. CDR3 in DNA: TGTGCCAGCAGCTTAACAGCTCTGGGGCCCCAGCATTTT.

V and J are TRBV19 and TRBJ2-1; D is perhaps TRBD1 or TRBD2 (5 bases each). CDR3 length: 15 amino acids. The V gene's germline CDR1 is LNHDA and CDR2 SQIVND (reference sequence). V shed 7 bases and J shed 5 bases, with 18 bases lying between them. The CDR3 spells CASTRDRKINNEQFF. The CDR3 bases are TGTGCCAGTACCCGGGACCGGAAAATAAACAATGAGCAGTTCTTC.